This T cell receptor (beta chain) was retrieved from a study of OX40 agonist ivuxolimab in advanced cancers. Some background on the complete study: Ivuxolimab was a fully human IgG2 agonistic monoclonal antibody targeting the costimulatory receptor OX40 (CD134). Intravenous ivuxolimab was administered to patients every 2 weeks at six dose levels: 0.01, 0.1, 0.3, 1.5, 3 and 10 mg/kg. Of the roughly 53 patients in dose escalation, 19 had hepatocellular carcinoma, some 15 had melanoma, 9 had renal cell carcinoma and 9 had head and neck cancer. In the dose-escalation cohort, 75% to 85% of patients were male, and the mean age was roughly 60 years with a range of about 23 to 79. Prior anti-PD-1, anti-PD-L1 or anti-CTLA-4 therapy was permitted, and checkpoint inhibitors had been received by roughly 42% of dose-escalation patients. Partial responses were achieved by three dose-escalation patients, of whom one had hepatocellular carcinoma and two had cutaneous melanoma. The point of sequencing TCRbeta in the periphery was to test whether ivuxolimab changed TCR sequence diversity and drove clonal T-cell expansion. The paper describes the monotherapy dose-escalation part (N of about 50 patients) of the phase I trial of ivuxolimab.

For sequencing of the TCRbeta CDR3 region, genomic DNA was extracted from the sorted cells. TCRbeta CDR3 regions were sequenced using the immunoSEQ Assay. TCRdb retrieved this table from immuneACCESS and kept in-frame rearrangements only. Not all clones are present; in checked studies, unresolved V genes account for under half, and no reason is known for the remainder. This sample lists tens of thousands of clones; about 88% were detected once. The top ten constitute roughly 4.5% of the sample. CDR3 length: 14 amino acids, cysteine to phenylalanine. Only the CDR3 part of the read is kept: 42 bases, read in frame from the first base. Per the germline V gene (reference sequence), SEHNR is the CDR1 and FQNEAQ is the CDR2. A distance of 4 bases separates the germline ends of V and J, which lose 1 base and 0 bases respectively. The trial excluded patients who had a history of autoimmune disease or who were on systemic immunosuppression. Peripheral blood for TCR sequencing was collected from all dose cohorts at baseline, on cycle 4 day 1, and on cycle 7 day 1. The samples were taken from a phase I, first-in-human, multicenter, open-label dose-escalation trial of ivuxolimab. Adults with locally advanced or metastatic head and neck squamous cell, hepatocellular, melanoma or renal cell carcinoma were enrolled in the trial. Before TCR sequencing, CD4+ and CD8+ T cells were separately sorted from peripheral blood.

On the study overall, not on this receptor specifically: At doses of 0.1 to 3.0 mg/kg, clonal expansion of both CD4+ and CD8+ T cells in blood was seen between baseline and week 6. Low levels of normalized T-cell clonal expansion were also seen in some patients who did not respond. In the 0.1-3.0 mg/kg groups, partial responders were among the patients with the lowest normalized peripheral clonal expansion, particularly in CD8+ T cells. After ivuxolimab, CD8+ T cells had more expanded clones than CD4+ T cells on average. Antigen specificity was not determined for the clonally expanded peripheral T cells.

Remarks on this clone: Its antigen is currently not known. No much larger clone exists at a distance of one base, and base qualities are not known.

The sequenced sample was CD4+ or CD8+ T cells sorted from blood, obtained in a trial of the OX40 agonist ivuxolimab. This TCR derives from an adult with an advanced solid tumor such as melanoma, head and neck, liver or kidney cancer. The chain joins TRBV7-9 to TRBJ2-1; the D gene lacks a confident call. The encoded CDR3 is CASSLGFSYNEQFF. The nucleotide sequence is TGTGCCAGCAGCTTAGGGTTCTCCTACAATGAGCAGTTCTTC.